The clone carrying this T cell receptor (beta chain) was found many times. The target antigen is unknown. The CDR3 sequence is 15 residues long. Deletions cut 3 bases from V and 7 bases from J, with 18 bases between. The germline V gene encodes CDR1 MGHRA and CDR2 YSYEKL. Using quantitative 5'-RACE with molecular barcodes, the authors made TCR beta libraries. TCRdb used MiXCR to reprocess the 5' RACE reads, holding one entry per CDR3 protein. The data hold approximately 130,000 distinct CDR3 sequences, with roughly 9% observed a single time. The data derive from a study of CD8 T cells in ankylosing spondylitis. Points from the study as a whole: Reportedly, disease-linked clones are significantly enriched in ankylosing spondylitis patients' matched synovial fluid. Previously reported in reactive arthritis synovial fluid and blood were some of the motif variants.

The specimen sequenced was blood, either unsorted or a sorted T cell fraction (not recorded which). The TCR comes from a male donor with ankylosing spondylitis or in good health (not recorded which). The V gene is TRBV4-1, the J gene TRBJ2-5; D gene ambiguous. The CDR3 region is CASSQLYGYLGTQYF. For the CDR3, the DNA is TGCGCCAGCAGCCAGCTGTATGGGTACCTCGGGACCCAGTACTTC.